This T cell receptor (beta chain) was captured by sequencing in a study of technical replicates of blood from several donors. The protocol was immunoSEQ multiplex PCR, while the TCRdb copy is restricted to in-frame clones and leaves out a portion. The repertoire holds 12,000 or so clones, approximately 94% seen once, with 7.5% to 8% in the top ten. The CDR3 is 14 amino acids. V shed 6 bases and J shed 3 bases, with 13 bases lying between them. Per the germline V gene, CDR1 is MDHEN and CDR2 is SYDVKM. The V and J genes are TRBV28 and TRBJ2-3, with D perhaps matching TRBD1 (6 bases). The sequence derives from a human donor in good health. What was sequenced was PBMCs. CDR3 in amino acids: CASSRWTETDTQYF. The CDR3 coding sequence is TGTGCCAGCAGCCGATGGACAGAAACAGATACGCAGTATTTT.